This note documents a single T cell receptor (beta chain) sequence. Its target antigen remains unknown. No base quality information exists; no much larger clone differs at one position. This specimen belongs to a study of cytomegalovirus exposure and HLA in healthy donors (dated 2017 in TCRdb). Regarding the study in general: According to an earlier analysis of several hundred of the donors, 150 million to 200 million T cells yielded roughly 110 million unique TCR beta sequences and about 280 Gb of sequence data. To decide whether each TCR beta V gene segment behaved as functional or pseudogenic, an earlier analysis of some 580 of the donors relied on high-throughput TCR beta sequencing. Rather than drawing on any new phenotypic data, the later analysis identified candidate immune exposures from TCR beta sequences and the way those sequences occurred across donors. Four to six DR-DQ haplotypes were handled as single units for association and clustering because linkage in the cohort was strong. Among the roughly 380 genotyped donors, approximately 82% belonged to the genetic ancestry cluster associated with self-reported Caucasian donors. High-throughput TCR immunosequencing, statistical association of individual TCRs with disease status, and machine learning were combined to predict cytomegalovirus infection status. Every repertoire in the discovery cohort had been generated on one and the same sequencing platform. The study used immunosequencing to profile the T cell repertoires of approximately 630 subjects and linked those repertoires to cytomegalovirus serostatus. In a later analysis, previously published TCR beta repertoires from hundreds of donors were re-analyzed and high-resolution HLA genotyping was added so that TCR occurrence patterns could be studied. Roughly 310 gigabases of sequencing data and 70 million to 85 million unique TCR sequences were included in an early release covering several hundred HLA-typed donors. HLA typing covered class I and class II loci at four-digit resolution. A separate validation cohort of over 95 different subjects was used in addition to the approximately 670-subject first cohort. A later genetic analysis used genome-wide SNP genotypes for about three fifths of the 666 donors, treating that subset as a discovery cohort. Across some 400 genotyped donors of the cohort, an average of roughly 250,000 unique TCR beta nucleotide sequences per donor were sequenced, and 15% to 20% of those sequences were non-productive. The aim of the study was to test whether cataloging public T cell receptors could identify signatures of past pathogen exposure. Typing coverage varied by locus: roughly 620-640 donors for A, B, C, DRB1 and DQB1; approximately 500 for DQA1; about 590 for DPA1; approximately 470 for DPB1. Donor age, sex, ethnicity and CMV serostatus were collected together with the repertoire data. Paper-wide results and their limitations: A further reported finding was that TCR beta sequences accurately predicted the HLA-A and HLA-B alleles for most subjects in the first cohort. In a later analysis, TCR association rates were found to vary across HLA loci, with the most associated TCRs seen for DRB1 alleles and the fewest for HLA-C alleles. While some public TCRs were present in many individuals, most TCR sequences turned up only very rarely across donors. The 87-base-pair reads could not distinguish some IMGT-functional V segments, including TRBV6-2 and TRBV6-3, so those segments were excluded. A cluster of highly shared sequence variants was judged likely to be a technical artifact of the sequencing pipeline. It was suggested by the authors that the approach could potentially be generalized to other disease states and immunological phenotypes. In an earlier analysis of around 500 of the donors, most TCR beta V segments appeared in productive rearrangements about 90% or about 30% of the time, broadly matching IMGT annotations. Only TCR beta chains were sequenced in this cohort, and the absence of alpha or paired-chain data limited detectable features. The study listed 150 to 200 TCR beta chains as associated with cytomegalovirus. In a later analysis, HLA-associated TCR beta chains showed more clonal expansion and lower generation probabilities than non-associated chains that were equally common. Linkage disequilibrium might explain the correlated functional status among segregating V segments, but an unknown experimental factor could not be excluded. The only immune exposure information available for the cohort was CMV serostatus. In vitro tests confirmed that a few of the cytomegalovirus-associated TCR beta chains recognize cytomegalovirus antigens. In a later analysis, most CMV-associated TCR beta chains were found to appear HLA-restricted, with HLA associations seemingly driven largely by CMV exposure. In a later analysis, several top co-occurrence clusters were reported to appear linked to parvovirus B19, influenza, CMV and Epstein-Barr virus. In both the original and validation cohorts, the classifier was reported to diagnose cytomegalovirus status with high specificity and sensitivity. The presence/absence analyses assumed that sequencing depth was roughly uniform across donors, and that assumption may not be true. Because some donors lacked HLA typing at each locus, the association tests relied only on the typed subset. According to a later genetic analysis, donors in an Asian-associated ancestry cluster had fewer N-insertions in productive TCRs than the approximately 710-donor mean. Specific HLA alleles were associated with 15,000 to 20,000 TCR beta sequences at a false discovery rate of 0.05 in a later analysis. Because counts were too low, roughly 17 rarely observed V segments, including chromosome 9 orphons, were left out of the earlier analysis of about 500 of the donors. In a later genetic analysis, a missense DCLRE1C variant was associated with V-gene and J-gene trimming of TCR beta chains, and the association was replicated in an independent cohort. When HLA alleles, especially DR and DQ, strongly co-occurred, attributing TCR associations to individual alleles was difficult.

In total, 630 or so healthy bone marrow donors made up the cohort. All cohort members were sampled while nominally healthy, although unrecorded immune exposures were likely present. The donor tested CMV seropositive and was one of the 289 seropositive cohort members. Each donor provided a peripheral blood sample, and peripheral blood mononuclear cells were used for TCR beta sequencing. Genomic DNA was extracted from the blood cell samples with the Qiagen DNeasy Blood Extraction Kit. From cysteine to phenylalanine, the CDR3 is 14 amino acids long. The only DNA kept is the CDR3, 42 bases in frame from the first base. V loses 3 bases, J loses 0 bases, and the germline ends lie 9 bases apart. CDR1 and CDR2 were assigned from the germline V gene (reference sequence) as MNHEY and SMNVEV. Libraries were built with the immunoSEQ multiplex PCR assay. The multiplex PCR relied on a mix of 60 forward primers for TCR Vbeta segments and 13 reverse primers for TCR Jbeta segments. The CDR3 region of rearranged TCR beta genes was amplified from genomic DNA by a multiplex PCR assay. The Illumina HiSeq System was used to sequence the amplified TCR beta libraries as 87-base-pair reads. The authors' pipeline ran thus. Across the 670 or so repertoires, a later analysis counted 78 million or so unique TCR beta chains, roughly 11 million of which were shared by at least two donors. To remove PCR and sequencing errors, raw reads were error-corrected and collapsed into unique sequences using a nearest-neighbor algorithm that merged closely related sequences. V, D and J gene segments were assigned by aligning CDR3 sequences to IMGT reference sequences. For a sequence to be retained, at least a six-nucleotide match to both a V gene segment and a J gene segment was required. A rearrangement counted as productive if the CDR3 had no stop codons and remained in frame with V and J, and every other rearrangement counted as non-productive. CDR3 was defined by IMGT convention, running from the second conserved V-encoded cysteine to the conserved J-encoded phenylalanine. Sequences without an unambiguous match to a single V gene segment were excluded from the earlier analysis of about 600 of the donors. In an earlier analysis of some 590 of the donors, V segments were called functional above 56.7% productive rearrangements and were called segregating when the between-donor standard deviation exceeded 5%. A statistical classification framework was built to diagnose cytomegalovirus status from the catalog of TCR beta chain sequences. In a later analysis, V and J genes were assigned by comparing TCR nucleotide sequences against IMGT/GENE-DB human TR gene sequences. In a later analysis, CDR3 sequences and most-parsimonious VDJ recombination scenarios were assigned using the TCRdist pipeline. In a later analysis, each TCR beta chain was defined by its CDR3 amino acid sequence together with its V-gene family, and reads without a unique V-gene family were excluded. In a later analysis, several hundred highly shared, low-generation-probability nucleotide sequences were removed to address suspected cross-contamination and a sequencing artifact. In a later analysis, a clonal expansion index was calculated for each public chain from normalized within-repertoire ranks of inferred template counts. Generation probabilities in a later analysis came from a VDJ recombination model fitted to out-of-frame rearrangements, and those results were checked against IGoR. Hypergeometric tests were used in a later analysis to score TCR-TCR, TCR-HLA and TCR-CMV co-occurrence, with a repertoire-size bias correction applied to the TCR pairs. In a later analysis, false discovery rates were estimated by permuting HLA or CMV assignments 20 times. In a later analysis, co-occurring TCRs were grouped using DBSCAN, with TCRdist sequence similarity added in when clustering inside HLA-allele-positive subsets. Repertoires with fewer than 30,000 or more than 120,000 public chains, plus five repertoires with anomalous nucleotide sharing, were excluded from co-occurrence clustering. As stored in TCRdb, this immuneACCESS dataset retains in-frame rearrangements with V and J assigned. A fraction of the clones does not appear; measured against another copy, unresolved V genes explain less than half of the discrepancy, and the remainder lacks a known reason. V and J calls and clone size come straight from that table; D and trimming were deduced from the DNA. A total of about 130,000 clones appear in this sample, 74% of them only once. The ten biggest clones cover 5.5% to 8.5% of the sample.

The sequencing sample was made of PBMCs. Recombination linked TRBV27 to TRBJ2-7; TRBD1 is a weak D gene call, 6 bases matching. The source is a man aged 40-49 years in good health and CMV-seropositive. In nucleotides, the sequence is TGTGCCAGCAGTTTCGGGACACACTCCTACGAGCAGTACTTC. Translated, it gives CASSFGTHSYEQYF.